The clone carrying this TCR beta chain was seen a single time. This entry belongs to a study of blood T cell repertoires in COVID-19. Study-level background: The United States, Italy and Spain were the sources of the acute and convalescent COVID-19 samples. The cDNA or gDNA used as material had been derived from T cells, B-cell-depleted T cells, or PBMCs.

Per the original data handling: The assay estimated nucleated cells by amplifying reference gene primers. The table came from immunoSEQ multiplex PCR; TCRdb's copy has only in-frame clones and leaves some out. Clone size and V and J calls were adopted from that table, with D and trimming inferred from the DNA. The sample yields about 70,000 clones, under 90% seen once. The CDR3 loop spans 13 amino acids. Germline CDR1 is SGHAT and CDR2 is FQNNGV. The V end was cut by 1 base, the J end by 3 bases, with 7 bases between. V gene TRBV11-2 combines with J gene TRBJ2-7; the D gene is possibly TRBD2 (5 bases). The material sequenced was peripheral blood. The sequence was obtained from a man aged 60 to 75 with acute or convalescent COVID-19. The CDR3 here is CASSLAAGYEQYF. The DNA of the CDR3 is TGTGCCAGCAGCTTAGCCGCGGGCTACGAGCAGTACTTC.